The rows below give T cell receptor beta chains drawn from one sample of a study of OX40 agonist ivuxolimab in advanced cancers. Measured with immunoSEQ multiplex PCR; TCRdb has only the in-frame clones, and not every one. The sample yields tens of thousands of clones, around 82% seen once. The source material was CD4+ or CD8+ T cells sorted from blood, sampled in a trial of the OX40 agonist ivuxolimab. The receptors were sampled from an adult with an advanced solid tumor such as melanoma, head and neck, liver or kidney cancer. Each CDR3 is given without its conserved first and last residue. The D gene is left open where the match is weak.

TRBJ1-2 TRBV5-5 TRBD1 ASSSSGGDRGYT
TRBJ1-1 TRBV18 - ASSPPGGTEAF
TRBJ2-2 TRBV7-7 - ASSSNFGELF
TRBJ2-1 TRBV29-1 TRBD2 SVEPAGVSYNEQF
TRBJ1-3 TRBV6-5 - ASSYSARGPGNTIY
TRBJ1-6 TRBV28 - ASSFVSSYNSPLH
TRBJ1-5 TRBV19 TRBD1 ASTGGQGGNQPQH
TRBJ2-7 TRBV27 - ASSLSRGNYEQY
TRBJ2-3 TRBV10-1 TRBD2 ASSLNSGVGTDTQY
TRBJ1-4 TRBV19 - ASSDWRSGLAGEKLF
TRBJ1-6 TRBV19 - ASSSDTNSPLH
TRBJ1-5 TRBV6-5 - ASSYGTHQPQH
TRBJ1-1 TRBV23-1 - ASSLWAIGPEAF
TRBJ1-3 TRBV6-1 TRBD1 ASSERDSFSGNTIY
TRBJ1-1 TRBV11-2 - ASSFSSGNTEAF
TRBJ2-1 TRBV19 TRBD1 ASSMGQSEQF
TRBJ2-7 TRBV5-8 - ASSLRGEGSYEQY
TRBJ2-5 TRBV5-1 - ASSLEQAQETQY
TRBJ1-5 TRBV6-5 - ASSYSEGNQPQH
TRBJ2-2 TRBV30 - AWSWGAGELF
TRBJ1-2 TRBV27 - ASGPGLNYGHT
TRBJ2-1 TRBV11-2 - ASSLEAPWGRGNEQF
TRBJ1-2 TRBV13 TRBD1 ASAEGTGGYGYT
TRBJ2-6 TRBV27 - ASSFQPHSGANVLT
TRBJ2-3 TRBV7-8 - ASSSTGGQY
TRBJ1-2 TRBV7-9 TRBD1 ASSPGAGGHGYT
TRBJ1-2 TRBV7-8 - ASSLGGLTDYYGYT
TRBJ2-1 TRBV7-9 - ASSLELWEYNEQF
TRBJ1-1 TRBV27 - ASSFRGVAEAF
TRBJ2-1 TRBV29-1 - SVETGRNEQF
TRBJ2-1 TRBV6-5 TRBD2 ASSYTAGGYEQF
TRBJ2-1 TRBV13 TRBD1 ASSLADRAQNEQF
TRBJ1-1 TRBV27 TRBD1 ASSSLTGGTEAF
TRBJ2-3 TRBV11-1 TRBD2 ASSFSGGALPDTQY
TRBJ2-3 TRBV6-5 TRBD2 ASSYVQGGTDTQY
TRBJ1-1 TRBV4-1 - ASSQVQLNTEAF
TRBJ2-5 TRBV5-8 - ASSPVGSAGGAETQY
TRBJ2-5 TRBV6-5 - ASSPSWLGTQY
TRBJ1-2 TRBV5-6 - ASSLPIRDGYT
TRBJ1-1 TRBV27 TRBD1 ASNRQGVVTEAF